This TCR beta chain was documented in a study of molecular identifiers for immune sequencing clone quantification. This clonotype was observed many times. TCRdb re-analysed the PCR reads in MiXCR, keeping a single row per CDR3 protein. The sample yields more than 450,000 distinct CDR3 sequences, about 22% seen once. Sorting isolated naive CD8 T cells as CD8+CD4-CCR7+CD45RA+ events. The germline gives CDR1 SGHTA, CDR2 FQGNSA. The CDR3 has 16 amino acids. V shed 2 bases and J shed 5 bases, with 16 bases lying between them. J is TRBJ1-5 and V is TRBV7-2; D possibly corresponds to TRBD1 (6 bases). Material: naive CD8+ T cells from blood, with Jurkat cell RNA spiked in. Subset specified: FACS-sorted CD8+CD4-CCR7+CD45RA+ naive T cells. This sequence was found in a human donor in good health. Some libraries in this study had Jurkat cell RNA spiked in. The CDR3 DNA reads as TGTGCCAGCAGCTTATGGTCGGGGGGCAGTGATCAGCCCCAGCATTTT. The encoded protein is CASSLWSGGSDQPQHF.